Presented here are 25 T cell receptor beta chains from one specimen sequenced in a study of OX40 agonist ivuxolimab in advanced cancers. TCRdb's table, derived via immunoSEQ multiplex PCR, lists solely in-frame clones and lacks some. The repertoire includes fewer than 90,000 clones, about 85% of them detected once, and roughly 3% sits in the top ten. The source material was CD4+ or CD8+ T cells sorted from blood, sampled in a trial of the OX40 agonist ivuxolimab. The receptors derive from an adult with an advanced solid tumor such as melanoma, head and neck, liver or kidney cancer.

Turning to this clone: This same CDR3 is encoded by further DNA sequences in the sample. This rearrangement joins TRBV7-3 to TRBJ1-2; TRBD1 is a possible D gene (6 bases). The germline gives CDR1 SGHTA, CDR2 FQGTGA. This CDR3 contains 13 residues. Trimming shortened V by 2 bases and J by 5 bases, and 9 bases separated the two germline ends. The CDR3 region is CASSLGQGYGYTF. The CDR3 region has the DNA TGTGCCAGCAGCTTAGGGCAGGGGTATGGCTACACCTTC.

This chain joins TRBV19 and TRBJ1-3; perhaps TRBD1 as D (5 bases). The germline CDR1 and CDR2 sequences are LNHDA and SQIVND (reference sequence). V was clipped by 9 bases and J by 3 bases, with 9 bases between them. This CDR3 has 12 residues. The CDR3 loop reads CASEGYGNTIYF. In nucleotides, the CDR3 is TGTGCCAGCGAGGGGTATGGAAACACCATATATTTT.

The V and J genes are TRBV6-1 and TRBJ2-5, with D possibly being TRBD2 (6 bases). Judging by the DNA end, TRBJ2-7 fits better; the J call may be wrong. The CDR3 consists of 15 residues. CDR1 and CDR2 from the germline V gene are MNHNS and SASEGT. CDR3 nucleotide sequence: TGTGCCAGCAGTGCCTTGTTGGGGGGTCAGGCCGAGCAGTACTTC. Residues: CASSALLGGQAEQYF.

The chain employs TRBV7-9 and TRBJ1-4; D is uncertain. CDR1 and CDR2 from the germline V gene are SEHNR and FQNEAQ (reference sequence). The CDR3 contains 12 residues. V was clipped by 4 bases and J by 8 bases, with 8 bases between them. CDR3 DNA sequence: TGTGCCAGCAGCTCCCGAATGGAAAAACTGTTTTTT. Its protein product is CASSSRMEKLFF.

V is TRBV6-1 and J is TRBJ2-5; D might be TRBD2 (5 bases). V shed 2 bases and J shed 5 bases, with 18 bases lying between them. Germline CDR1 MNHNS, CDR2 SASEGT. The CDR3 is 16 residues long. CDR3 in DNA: TGTGCCAGCAGTGAATTTGTAGGGCCGTCGGGGGAGACCCAGTACTTC. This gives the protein CASSEFVGPSGETQYF.

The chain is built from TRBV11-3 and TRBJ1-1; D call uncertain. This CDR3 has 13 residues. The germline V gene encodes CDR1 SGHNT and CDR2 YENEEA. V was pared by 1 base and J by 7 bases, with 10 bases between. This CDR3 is CASSLVSLGEAFF. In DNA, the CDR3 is TGTGCCAGCAGCTTAGTTAGCTTAGGTGAAGCTTTCTTT.

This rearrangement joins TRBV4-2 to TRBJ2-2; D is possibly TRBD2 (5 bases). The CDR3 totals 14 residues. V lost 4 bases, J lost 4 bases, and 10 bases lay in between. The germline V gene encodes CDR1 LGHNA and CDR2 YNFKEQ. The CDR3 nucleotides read TGTGCCAGCAGCCGAGGAAGCGGCACCGGGGAGCTGTTTTTT. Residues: CASSRGSGTGELFF.

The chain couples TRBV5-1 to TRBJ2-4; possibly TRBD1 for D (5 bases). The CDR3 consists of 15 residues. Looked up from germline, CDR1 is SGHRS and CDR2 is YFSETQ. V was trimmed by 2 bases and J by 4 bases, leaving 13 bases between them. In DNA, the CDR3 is TGCGCCAGCAGCTTAGAAGGGGCGCCAAAAAACATTCAGTACTTC. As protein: CASSLEGAPKNIQYF.

Here the CDR3 reads CASSATLHPNEKLFF. CDR3 coding DNA: TGTGCCAGCAGTGCCACGCTACACCCTAATGAAAAACTGTTTTTT. The genes are TRBV9 and TRBJ1-4; no clear D gene. The CDR3 spans 15 residues. CDR1 SGDLS and CDR2 YYNGEE come from the germline V gene. V was cut by 5 bases and J by 3 bases, with 14 bases left in between.

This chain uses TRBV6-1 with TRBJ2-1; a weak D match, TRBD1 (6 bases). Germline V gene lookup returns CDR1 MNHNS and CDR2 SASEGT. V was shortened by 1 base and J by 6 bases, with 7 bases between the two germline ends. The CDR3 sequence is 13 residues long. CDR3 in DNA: TGTGCCAGCAGTGAAGAGGGGGTCAATGAGCAGTTCTTC. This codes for CASSEEGVNEQFF.

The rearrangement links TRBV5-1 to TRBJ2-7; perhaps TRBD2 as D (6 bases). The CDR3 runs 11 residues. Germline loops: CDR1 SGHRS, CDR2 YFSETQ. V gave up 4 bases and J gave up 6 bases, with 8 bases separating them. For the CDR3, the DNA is TGCGCCAGCAGCCCGGGACTCGAGCAGTACTTC. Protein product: CASSPGLEQYF.

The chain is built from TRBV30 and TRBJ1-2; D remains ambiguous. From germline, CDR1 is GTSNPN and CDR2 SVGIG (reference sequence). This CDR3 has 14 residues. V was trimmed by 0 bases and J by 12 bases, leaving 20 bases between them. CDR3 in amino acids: CAWSVTTAQKVHTF. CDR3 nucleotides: TGTGCCTGGAGTGTCACGACGGCCCAGAAGGTCCACACCTTC.

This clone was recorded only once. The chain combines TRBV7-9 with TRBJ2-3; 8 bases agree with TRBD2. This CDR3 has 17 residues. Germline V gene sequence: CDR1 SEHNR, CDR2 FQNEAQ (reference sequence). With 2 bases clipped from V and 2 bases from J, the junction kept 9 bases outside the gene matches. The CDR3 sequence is CASSLRLAGGATDTQYF. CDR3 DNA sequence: TGTGCCAGCAGCTTACGTCTTGCGGGGGGTGCCACAGATACGCAGTATTTT.

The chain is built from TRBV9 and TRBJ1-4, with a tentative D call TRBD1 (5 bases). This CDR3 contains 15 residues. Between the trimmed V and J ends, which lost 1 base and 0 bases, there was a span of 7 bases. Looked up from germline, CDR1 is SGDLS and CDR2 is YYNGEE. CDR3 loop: CASSVMGATNEKLFF. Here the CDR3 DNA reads TGTGCCAGCAGCGTAATGGGGGCAACTAATGAAAAACTGTTTTTT. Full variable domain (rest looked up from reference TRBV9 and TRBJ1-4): DSGVTQTPKHLITATGQRVTLRCSPRSGDLSVYWYQQSLDQGLQFLIQYYNGEERAKGNILERFSAQQFPDLHSELNLSSLELGDSALYFCASSVMGATNEKLFFGSGTQLSVL.

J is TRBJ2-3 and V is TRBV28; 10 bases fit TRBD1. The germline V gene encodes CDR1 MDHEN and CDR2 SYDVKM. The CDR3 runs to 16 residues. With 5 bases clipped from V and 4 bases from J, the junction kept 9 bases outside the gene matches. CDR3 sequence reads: CASSPPTGGSSDTQYF. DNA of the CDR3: TGTGCCAGCAGTCCCCCGACAGGGGGCAGCTCAGATACGCAGTATTTT.

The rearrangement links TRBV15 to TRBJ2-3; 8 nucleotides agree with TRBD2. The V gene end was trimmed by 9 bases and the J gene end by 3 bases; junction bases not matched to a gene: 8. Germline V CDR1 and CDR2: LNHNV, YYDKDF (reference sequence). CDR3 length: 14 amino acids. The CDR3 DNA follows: TGTGCCACTACGCGGGGGGCCGGGACAGATACGCAGTATTTT. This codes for CATTRGAGTDTQYF.

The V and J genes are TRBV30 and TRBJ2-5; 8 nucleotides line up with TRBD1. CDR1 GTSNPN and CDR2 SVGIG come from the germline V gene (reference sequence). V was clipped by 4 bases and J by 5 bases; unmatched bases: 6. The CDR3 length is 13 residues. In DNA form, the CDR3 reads TGTGCCTGGACCAGGGGGCCCTCGGAGACCCAGTACTTC. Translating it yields CAWTRGPSETQYF.

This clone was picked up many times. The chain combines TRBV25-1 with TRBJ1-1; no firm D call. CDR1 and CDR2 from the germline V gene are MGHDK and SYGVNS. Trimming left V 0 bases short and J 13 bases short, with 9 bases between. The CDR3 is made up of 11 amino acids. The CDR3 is CASSEYGTVFF. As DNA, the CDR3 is TGTGCCAGCAGTGAATACGGCACAGTTTTCTTT.

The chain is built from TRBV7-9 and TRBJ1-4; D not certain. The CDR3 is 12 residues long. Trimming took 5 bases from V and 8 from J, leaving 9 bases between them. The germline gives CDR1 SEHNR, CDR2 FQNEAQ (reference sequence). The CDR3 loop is CASSPGEEKLFF. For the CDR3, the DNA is TGTGCCAGCAGCCCGGGAGAGGAAAAACTGTTTTTT.

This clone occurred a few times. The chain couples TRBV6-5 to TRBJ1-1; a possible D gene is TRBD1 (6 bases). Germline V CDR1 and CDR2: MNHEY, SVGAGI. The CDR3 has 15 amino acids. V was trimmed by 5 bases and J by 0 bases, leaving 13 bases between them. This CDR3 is CASSTYRDMNTEAFF. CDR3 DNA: TGTGCCAGCAGTACCTACAGGGACATGAACACTGAAGCTTTCTTT.

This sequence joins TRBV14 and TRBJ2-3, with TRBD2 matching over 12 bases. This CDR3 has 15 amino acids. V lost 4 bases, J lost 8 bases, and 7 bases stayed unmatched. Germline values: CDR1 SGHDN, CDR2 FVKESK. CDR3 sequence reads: CASSLRTSGIGTQYF. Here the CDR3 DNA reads TGTGCCAGCAGCCTCCGGACTAGCGGGATTGGTACGCAGTATTTT.

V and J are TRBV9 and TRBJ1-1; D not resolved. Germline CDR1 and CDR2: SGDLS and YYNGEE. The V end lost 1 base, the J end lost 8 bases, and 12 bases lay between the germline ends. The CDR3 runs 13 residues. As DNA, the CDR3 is TGTGCCAGCAGCGTAACTACGCGGGAAGAAGCTTTCTTT. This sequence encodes CASSVTTREEAFF.

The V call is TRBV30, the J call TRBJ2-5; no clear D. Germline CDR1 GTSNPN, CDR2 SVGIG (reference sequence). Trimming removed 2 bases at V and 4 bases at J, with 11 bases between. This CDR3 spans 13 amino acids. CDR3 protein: CAWSSEVTETQYF. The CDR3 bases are TGTGCCTGGAGTTCTGAGGTGACAGAGACCCAGTACTTC.

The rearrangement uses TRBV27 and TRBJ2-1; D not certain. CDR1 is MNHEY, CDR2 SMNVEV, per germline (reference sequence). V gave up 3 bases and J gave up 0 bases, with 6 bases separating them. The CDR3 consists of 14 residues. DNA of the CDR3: TGTGCCAGCAGTTTCCTTAGCTCCTACAATGAGCAGTTCTTC. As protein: CASSFLSSYNEQFF.

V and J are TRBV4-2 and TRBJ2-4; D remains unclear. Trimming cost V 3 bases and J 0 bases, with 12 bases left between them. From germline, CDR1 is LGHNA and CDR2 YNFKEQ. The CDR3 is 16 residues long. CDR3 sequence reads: CASSQEIQLAKNIQYF. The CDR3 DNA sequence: TGTGCCAGCAGCCAGGAAATACAACTAGCCAAAAACATTCAGTACTTC.